The present TCR beta chain was sequenced within a study of neoadjuvant anti-PD-1 for oral cavity cancer. Time point specified: after neoadjuvant nivolumab, at surgical resection. Sequencing used immunoSEQ multiplex PCR; TCRdb keeps in-frame clones, though not all of them. The data show 14,000 or so clones, roughly 70% seen once. The CDR3 runs to 15 residues. Germline V gene sequence: CDR1 SGDLS, CDR2 YYNGEE. V lost 3 bases to trimming and J lost 1 base; unmatched junction nucleotides: 5. The rearrangement uses TRBV9 and TRBJ1-1; 8 nucleotides align to TRBD1. The source material was PBMCs, sampled after nivolumab (anti-PD-1) treatment. This TCR derives from a person aged 35-79 years with oral cavity squamous cell carcinoma. For the CDR3, the DNA is TGTGCCAGCAGCGAACCCGGGACAGGGAACACTGAAGCTTTCTTT. Protein: CASSEPGTGNTEAFF.